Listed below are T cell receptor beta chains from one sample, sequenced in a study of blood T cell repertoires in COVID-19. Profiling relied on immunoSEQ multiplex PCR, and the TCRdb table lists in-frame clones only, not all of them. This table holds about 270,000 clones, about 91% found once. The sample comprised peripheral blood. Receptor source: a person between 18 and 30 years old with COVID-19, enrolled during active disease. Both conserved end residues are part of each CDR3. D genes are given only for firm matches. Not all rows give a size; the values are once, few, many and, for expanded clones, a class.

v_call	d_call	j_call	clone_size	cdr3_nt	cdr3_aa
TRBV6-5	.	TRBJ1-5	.	TGTGCCAGCGGCCCTCCCCAGCCCCAGCATTTT	CASGPPQPQHF
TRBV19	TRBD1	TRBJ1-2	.	TGTGCCAGTAGTACTACAGGGGTTGGCTACACCTTC	CASSTTGVGYTF
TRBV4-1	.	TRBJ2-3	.	TGCGCCAGCAGCTCCACTCGCGGGAAGAGAGATACGCAGTATTTT	CASSSTRGKRDTQYF
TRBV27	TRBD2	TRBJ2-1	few	TGTGCCAGCTGCGGACTAGCGGGGTGCAATGAGCAGTTCTTC	CASCGLAGCNEQFF
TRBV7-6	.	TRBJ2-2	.	TGTGCCAGCAGCTTAAGATGGACTACCGGCGGCGGGGAGCTGTTTTTT	CASSLRWTTGGGELFF
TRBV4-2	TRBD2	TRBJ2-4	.	TGTGCCAGCAGCCAAGAAATACGACCGGGACTAGCGGGAGGGCAAGGGGACATTCAGTACTTC	CASSQEIRPGLAGGQGDIQYF
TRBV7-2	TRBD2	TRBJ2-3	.	TGTGCCAGCAGCTTGAGACTAGCGGGAGGACCAGATACGCAGTATTTT	CASSLRLAGGPDTQYF
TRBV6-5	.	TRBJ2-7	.	TGTGCCAGCAGTTACTCTGGGGGGTTAGCCTACGAGCAGTACTTC	CASSYSGGLAYEQYF
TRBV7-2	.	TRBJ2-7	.	TGTGCCAGCACCGCAGGCAGGGGACGCCCCGAGCAGTACTTC	CASTAGRGRPEQYF
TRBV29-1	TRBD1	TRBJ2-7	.	TGCAGAGGAGCGAGCGGGACAGGGGTTAACATCTACGAGCAGTACTTC	CRGASGTGVNIYEQYF
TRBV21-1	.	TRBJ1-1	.	TGTGCCAGCAGCGTACACAGGGGGCCGGACACTGAAGCTTTCTTT	CASSVHRGPDTEAFF
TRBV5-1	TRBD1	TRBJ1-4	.	TGCGCCAGCAGCCCGACAGGGGTCGGCCAAAAACTGTTTTTT	CASSPTGVGQKLFF
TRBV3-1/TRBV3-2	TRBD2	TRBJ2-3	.	TGTGCCAGCAGCCAAGCGGGACTAGCGGGCACAGATACGCAGTATTTT	CASSQAGLAGTDTQYF
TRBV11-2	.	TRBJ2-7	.	TGTGCCAGCAGTTACTCTACCGGGTCACACTACGAGCAGTACTTC	CASSYSTGSHYEQYF
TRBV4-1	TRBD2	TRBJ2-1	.	TGCGCCAGCAGCCAATTGGGACTAGTCAATGAGCAGTTCTTC	CASSQLGLVNEQFF
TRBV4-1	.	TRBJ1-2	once	TGCGCCAGCAGCCATAGATTAGATGGCTATGGCTACACCTTC	CASSHRLDGYGYTF
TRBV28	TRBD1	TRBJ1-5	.	TGTGCCACCAGGGGGGGGGAACAGCCCCAGCATTTT	CATRGGEQPQHF
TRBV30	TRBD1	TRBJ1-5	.	TGTGCCTGGCAGGGGGTCAATCAGCCCCAGCATTTT	CAWQGVNQPQHF
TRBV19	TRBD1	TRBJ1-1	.	TGTGCCAGCAAGTCGACAGGGACTAACACTGAAGCTTTCTTT	CASKSTGTNTEAFF
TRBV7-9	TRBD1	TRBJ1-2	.	TGTGCCAGCAGCTTACAGGGGGAGAATGGCTACACCTTC	CASSLQGENGYTF
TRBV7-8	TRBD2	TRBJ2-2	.	TGTGCCAGCACCCCGGGACTAGCGGGAGGGGTCACCGGGGAGCTGTTTTTT	CASTPGLAGGVTGELFF
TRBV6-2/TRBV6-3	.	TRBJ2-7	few	TGTGCCAGCAGTTGGGCTAGCGTTGGAGAGCAGTACTTC	CASSWASVGEQYF
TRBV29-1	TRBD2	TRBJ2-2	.	TGCAGCGTTTCGCGGCTAGCGGGAGCCGACACCGGGGAGCTGTTTTTT	CSVSRLAGADTGELFF
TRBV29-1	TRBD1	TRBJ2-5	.	TGCAGCGTTTCCCCCCGCACCACGAAAAATGACAGGGTCGTTCCAGAGACCCAGTACTTC	CSVSPRTTKNDRVVPETQYF
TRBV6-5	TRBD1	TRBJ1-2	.	TGTGCCAGCATCGGACAGGGGGCCCTTAACTATGGCTACACCTTC	CASIGQGALNYGYTF
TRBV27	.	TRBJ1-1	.	TGTGCCAGCAGTTTGACACGGATGACTGAAGCTTTCTTT	CASSLTRMTEAFF
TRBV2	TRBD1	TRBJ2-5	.	TGTGCCAGCAGTGAAGGGGAACAGGGGGGACGAGAGACCCAGTACTTC	CASSEGEQGGRETQYF
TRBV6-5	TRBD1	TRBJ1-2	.	TGTGCCAGCAGTTACACAGGGGCGACTGGCTACACCTTC	CASSYTGATGYTF
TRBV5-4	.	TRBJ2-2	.	TGTGCCAGCAGTCTCGGGGAGCTGAACACCGGGGAGCTGTTTTTT	CASSLGELNTGELFF
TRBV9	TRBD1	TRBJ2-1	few	TGTGCCAGCAGCCCTCCCAGGGGGTATGAGCAGTTCTTC	CASSPPRGYEQFF
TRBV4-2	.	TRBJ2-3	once	TGTGCCAGCAGCCAAGTAATTGGGTTGGGAGTGGGGAGCACAGATACGCAGTATTTT	CASSQVIGLGVGSTDTQYF
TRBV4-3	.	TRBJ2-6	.	TGCGCCAGCAGCCAAGATGGGAGCTCTGGGGCCAACGTCCTGACTTTC	CASSQDGSSGANVLTF
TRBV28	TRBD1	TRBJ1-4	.	TGTGCCAGCAGTTCCCAAGGACAGGGGCAGGGAGGAAAACTGTTTTTT	CASSSQGQGQGGKLFF
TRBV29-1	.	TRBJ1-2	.	TGCAGCGTTGAAGCCGGGTACGATGGCTACACCTTC	CSVEAGYDGYTF
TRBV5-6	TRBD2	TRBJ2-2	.	TGTGCCAGCAGCCCGGGATGGGAGCGGGAGTTCACCGGGGAGCTGTTTTTT	CASSPGWEREFTGELFF
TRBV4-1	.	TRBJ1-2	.	TGCGCCAGCAGCCAAGAACCCGGCTATGGCTACACCTTC	CASSQEPGYGYTF
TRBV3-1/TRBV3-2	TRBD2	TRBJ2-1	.	TGTGCCAGCAGCCGCACCGCTAGCGGGAGTTTCCACAATGAGCAGTTCTTC	CASSRTASGSFHNEQFF
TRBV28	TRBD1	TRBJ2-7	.	TGTGCCAGCAGTTTAGGCAGGGGGCTCGACGAGCAGTACTTC	CASSLGRGLDEQYF
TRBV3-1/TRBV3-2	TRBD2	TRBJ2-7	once	TGTGCCAGCAGCTACATTGATGTTACGGGAGGGCCGTACGAGCAGTACTTC	CASSYIDVTGGPYEQYF
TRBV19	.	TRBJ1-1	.	TGTGCCAGTAACCCGGGGGGGGACACTGAAGCTTTCTTT	CASNPGGDTEAFF
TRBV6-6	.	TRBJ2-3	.	TGTGCCAGCAGTCTCGGGGGTAGGGATACGCAGTATTTT	CASSLGGRDTQYF
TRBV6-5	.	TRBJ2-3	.	TGTGCCAGCACCTTCGGAGATACGCAGTATTTT	CASTFGDTQYF
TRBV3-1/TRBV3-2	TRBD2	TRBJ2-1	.	TGTGCCAGCTCGGAACCTGGACTAGCCGTTAATGAGCAGTTCTTC	CASSEPGLAVNEQFF
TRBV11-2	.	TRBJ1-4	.	TGTGCCAGCAGCTTAAGTCGAGGCGGTGAAAAACTGTTTTTT	CASSLSRGGEKLFF